These 28 T cell receptor beta chains came from one sample sequenced in a study of control samples from healthy donors and cancer patients (TCRdb year 2020). The receptor library was made with the immunoSEQ multiplex PCR assay. As stored in TCRdb, this immuneACCESS dataset retains in-frame rearrangements with V and J assigned. A fraction of the clones does not appear; measured against another copy, unresolved V genes explain less than half of the discrepancy, and the remainder lacks a known reason. Recorded for this sample are nearly 35,000 clones; under 95% of them occurred a single time. The biggest ten clones account for about 1.7% of the sample. Sequenced sample: PBMCs. All receptors come from a middle-aged man with colorectal cancer.

V usage is TRBV2 and J usage is TRBJ2-7; no clear D gene. Germline values: CDR1 SNHLY, CDR2 FYNNEI. Trimming cost V 8 bases and J 0 bases, with 11 bases left between them. The CDR3 contains 13 residues. DNA of the CDR3: TGTGCCAGCCAGTGGCCGAACTCCTACGAGCAGTACTTC. Translated, it gives CASQWPNSYEQYF. Together with reference TRBV2 and TRBJ2-7, the CDR3 gives the full variable domain: EPEVTQTPSHQVTQMGQEVILRCVPISNHLYFYWYRQILGQKVEFLVSFYNNEISEKSEIFDDQFSVERPDGSNFTLKIRSTKLEDSAMYFCASQWPNSYEQYFGPGTRLTVT.

The rearrangement links TRBV6-5 to TRBJ2-7; 10 bases match TRBD1. Germline V gene sequence: CDR1 MNHEY, CDR2 SVGAGI. The V gene end was trimmed by 6 bases and the J gene end by 3 bases; junction bases not matched to a gene: 2. This CDR3 spans 13 amino acids. CDR3: CASSWDRGYEQYF. The CDR3 DNA sequence: TGTGCCAGCAGCTGGGACAGGGGCTACGAGCAGTACTTC.

The rearrangement joins TRBV7-3 to TRBJ2-3; D tentatively reads TRBD1 or TRBD2 (6 bases each). Between the trimmed V and J ends, which lost 3 bases and 6 bases, there was a span of 13 bases. The CDR3 runs to 14 residues. Germline CDR1 is SGHTA and CDR2 is FQGTGA. For the CDR3, the DNA is TGTGCCAGCAGCTTGGTAGGGGGGCTGGATACGCAGTATTTT. The encoded protein is CASSLVGGLDTQYF.

The chain links TRBV3-1 (or the pseudogene TRBV3-2) to TRBJ1-5; D is possibly TRBD1 (6 bases). With 4 bases removed from V and 3 bases from J, the gap between germline ends came to 7 bases. In germline, CDR1 is LGHDT, CDR2 YNNKEL (reference sequence). This CDR3 spans 13 amino acids. CDR3 coding DNA: TGTGCCAGCAGCCGACAGGTCAATCAGCCCCAGCATTTT. Encoded protein: CASSRQVNQPQHF.

The CDR3 nucleotides are TGTGCCAGCAGGGTTGAGCAGGTGAACACCGGGGAGCTGTTTTTT. Amino acids: CASRVEQVNTGELFF. This rearrangement joins TRBV7-8 to TRBJ2-2; unclear D gene. The CDR3 totals 15 residues. CDR1 is SGHVS, CDR2 FQNEAQ, per germline. The V end lost 6 bases, the J end lost 1 base, and 12 bases lay between the germline ends.

The chain carries TRBV6-6 and TRBJ1-5; TRBD1 aligns across 9 bases. V dropped 5 bases and J dropped 1; count of bases not matched to a gene: 3. The CDR3 spans 15 residues. Germline V gene data show CDR1 as MNHNY and CDR2 as SVGAGI (reference sequence). As DNA, the CDR3 is TGTGCCAGCAGTGGGACAGGGACCAGCAATCAGCCCCAGCATTTT. Protein sequence: CASSGTGTSNQPQHF.

The rearrangement joins TRBV18 to TRBJ1-5; D call uncertain. The V gene lost 4 bases and the J gene lost 0 bases, with 10 bases spanning the gap. This CDR3 is 15 amino acids long. The germline V gene encodes CDR1 KGHSH and CDR2 LQKENI. The CDR3, as DNA: TGTGCCAGCTCACGTTCGGCAGTTAGCAATCAGCCCCAGCATTTT. Its protein is CASSRSAVSNQPQHF.

The V and J genes are TRBV19 and TRBJ1-6; 8 bases are a match to TRBD1. Looked up from germline, CDR1 is LNHDA and CDR2 is SQIVND (reference sequence). V dropped 1 base and J dropped 7; count of bases not matched to a gene: 6. This CDR3 is 16 amino acids long. The CDR3 DNA reads TGTGCCAGTAGTATAGCGACCGGACAGGGAAATTCACCCCTCCACTTT. Its protein product is CASSIATGQGNSPLHF.

The chain links TRBV24-1 to TRBJ2-2; 7 bases align to TRBD1. CDR3 length: 18 residues. CDR1 and CDR2 from the germline V gene are KGHDR and SFDVKD. J was trimmed by 6 bases and V by 3 bases; bases with no gene match: 15. This CDR3 is CATSDATRGGITSGELFF. For the CDR3, the DNA is TGTGCCACCAGTGATGCTACGCGAGGGGGCATTACGTCCGGGGAGCTGTTTTTT.

This rearrangement joins TRBV6-2 or TRBV6-3 to TRBJ1-5, with D possibly matching TRBD1 (5 bases). V was cut by 5 bases and J by 1 base, with 9 bases left in between. In germline, CDR1 is MNHEY, CDR2 SVGEGT. CDR3 length equals 14 residues. CDR3 in DNA: TGTGCCAGCAGTGCCTGGGACAGCAATCAGCCCCAGCATTTT. Its translation: CASSAWDSNQPQHF.

The V gene is TRBV11-3, the J gene TRBJ2-5; 8 bases agree with TRBD2. The CDR3 loop spans 15 amino acids. Germline trimming cut 1 base from V and 3 bases from J; bases unmatched to any gene: 4. Germline V lookup: CDR1 SGHNT, CDR2 YENEEA. CDR3 amino acids: CASSLGGSGEETQYF. CDR3 DNA: TGTGCCAGCAGCTTAGGGGGTAGCGGGGAAGAGACCCAGTACTTC. Variable domain in full (rest from reference TRBV11-3 and TRBJ2-5): EAGVVQSPRYKIIEKKQPVAFWCNPISGHNTLYWYLQNLGQGPELLIRYENEEAVDDSQLPKDRFSAERLKGVDSTLKIQPAELGDSAVYLCASSLGGSGEETQYFGPGTRLLVL.

The rearrangement links TRBV6-6 to TRBJ2-1, with 8 bases identical to TRBD1. The germline V gene has CDR1 MNHNY and CDR2 SVGAGI (reference sequence). The ends lost 7 bases at V and 8 bases at J; junction bases unmatched: 10. The CDR3 is 14 amino acids. The CDR3: CASNNGQGGDEQFF. The CDR3, as DNA: TGTGCCAGCAACAACGGACAGGGCGGCGATGAGCAGTTCTTC.

J is TRBJ1-2 and V is TRBV7-2; a possible D gene is TRBD1 (5 bases). The length of the CDR3 is 15 residues. Germline CDR1 SGHTA, CDR2 FQGNSA. V lost 8 bases and J 4 bases, leaving 20 bases between the germline ends. The DNA of the CDR3 is TGTGCCAGCCGAGTGGGAGAGTCCAGGGTCTATGGCTACACCTTC. Its translation is CASRVGESRVYGYTF.

The chain couples TRBV6-1 to TRBJ1-1; D is unresolved. The length of the CDR3 is 13 residues. V was clipped by 0 bases and J by 1 base, with 3 bases between them. Per the germline V gene, CDR1 is MNHNS and CDR2 is SASEGT. The CDR3 region has the DNA TGTGCCAGCAGTGAAGCGGAGAACACTGAAGCTTTCTTT. Residues: CASSEAENTEAFF.

The rearrangement links TRBV11-1 to TRBJ2-1; maybe TRBD1 (6 bases). Trimming took 2 bases from V and 4 from J, leaving 15 bases between them. This CDR3 comprises 16 residues. Germline V CDR1 and CDR2: SGHAT, FQDESV (reference sequence). CDR3: CASSLKLGAIYNEQFF. CDR3 nucleotide sequence: TGTGCCAGCAGCTTAAAGTTGGGGGCGATTTACAATGAGCAGTTCTTC.

The chain is built from TRBV19 and TRBJ1-3, with D hard to call. The CDR3 is 13 amino acids. The V gene's germline CDR1 is LNHDA and CDR2 SQIVND (reference sequence). The V gene lost 4 bases and the J gene lost 3 bases, with 7 bases spanning the gap. CDR3 nucleotide sequence: TGTGCCAGTAGTACCGTGGGTGGAAACACCATATATTTT. This sequence encodes CASSTVGGNTIYF.

This sequence joins TRBV4-3 and TRBJ1-4, with D unresolved. CDR3 size: 15 residues. V shed 3 bases and J shed 0 bases, with 8 bases lying between them. CDR1 and CDR2 (germline): LGHNA, YSLEER. The DNA of the CDR3 is TGCGCCAGCAGCCACGAAAGTGCAACTAATGAAAAACTGTTTTTT. It is translated as CASSHESATNEKLFF.

This chain links TRBV2 with TRBJ1-2, with 7 nucleotides matching TRBD1. The CDR3 sequence is 19 residues long. Germline CDR1 is SNHLY and CDR2 is FYNNEI. With 6 bases clipped from V and 0 bases from J, the junction kept 19 bases outside the gene matches. For the CDR3, the DNA is TGTGCCAGCAGCCCTCCCCGCGGGACAGAACATCTAGCTAACTATGGCTACACCTTC. Translating gives CASSPPRGTEHLANYGYTF.

This rearrangement joins TRBV5-8 to TRBJ1-6; D uncertain. Germline V gene sequence: CDR1 SGHTS, CDR2 YDEGEE. Trimming stripped 4 bases from V and 0 bases from J, with 8 bases between. The length of the CDR3 is 15 residues. Here the CDR3 reads CASSPLSSYNSPLHF. In nucleotides, the CDR3 is TGTGCCAGCAGCCCTCTGAGCTCCTATAATTCACCCCTCCACTTT.

The rearrangement joins TRBV4-1 to TRBJ1-6, with TRBD1 matching over 8 bases. Germline V gene sequence: CDR1 MGHRA, CDR2 YSYEKL. With V trimmed by 3 bases and J by 8 bases, 12 bases remained unmatched. The CDR3 contains 17 residues. The chain's CDR3 is CASSHPGQGFSDSPLHF. The CDR3 DNA sequence: TGCGCCAGCAGCCACCCAGGACAGGGTTTTTCTGATTCACCCCTCCACTTT.

The chain is built from TRBV18 and TRBJ1-5; D is perhaps TRBD1 (5 bases). Germline CDR1 and CDR2: KGHSH and LQKENI. The CDR3 spans 15 residues. V was trimmed by 3 bases and J by 4 bases, leaving 13 bases between them. The chain's CDR3 is CASSPPGRGNQPQHF. The CDR3, as DNA: TGTGCCAGCTCACCCCCAGGGCGGGGGAATCAGCCCCAGCATTTT.

CDR3 amino acids: CSFRDGLGAQHF. DNA for the CDR3: TGCAGCTTCCGGGATGGACTCGGGGCCCAGCATTTT. The J gene is TRBJ1-5, the V gene TRBV29-1; no clear D gene. This CDR3 comprises 12 residues. CDR1 is SQVTM, CDR2 ANQGSEA, per germline. V was pared by 8 bases and J by 11 bases, with 19 bases between.

The chain is built from TRBV15 and TRBJ2-1; D unclear. Per germline, CDR1 LNHNV and CDR2 YYDKDF (reference sequence). The CDR3 spans 15 residues. Trimming stripped 3 bases from V and 4 bases from J, with 13 bases between. The CDR3 sequence is CATSSFFQVYNEQFF. The CDR3 coding sequence is TGTGCCACCAGCAGTTTTTTCCAGGTTTACAATGAGCAGTTCTTC.

The V call is TRBV15, the J call TRBJ2-5; the D gene is possibly TRBD2 (6 bases). CDR1 and CDR2 (germline): LNHNV, YYDKDF (reference sequence). Trimming cost V 1 base and J 5 bases, with 14 bases left between them. The CDR3 contains 15 residues. The CDR3 nucleotides are TGTGCCACCAGCAGAGCCGGCCGGGGGATGGAGACCCAGTACTTC. This gives the protein CATSRAGRGMETQYF.

A word on this clone: One junction end does not reproduce the germline sequence, and a read error may be involved. The V call is TRBV27, the J call TRBJ1-2, with 8 bases identical to TRBD1. This CDR3 is 13 amino acids long. Germline V gene sequence: CDR1 MNHEY, CDR2 SMNVEV (reference sequence). The CDR3 DNA sequence: TGTGCCAGCAGTCAAGGGACAGGTGCTTCCATTCGCTTC. Amino acid sequence: CASSQGTGASIRF.

The chain employs TRBV5-4 and TRBJ2-3, with TRBD1 matching over 9 bases. Trimming removed 4 bases from V and 3 bases from J; junction bases left unmatched: 6. In germline, CDR1 is SGHNT, CDR2 YYREEE (reference sequence). CDR3 size: 15 residues. The CDR3 spells CASSRGTGSTDTQYF. DNA for the CDR3: TGTGCCAGCAGCCGGGGGACAGGGAGTACAGATACGCAGTATTTT.

This clone has a single count. V gene TRBV6-5 combines with J gene TRBJ1-6; 8 bases agree with TRBD1. The CDR3 has 14 residues. Per germline, CDR1 MNHEY and CDR2 SVGAGI. With 6 bases clipped from V and 15 bases from J, the junction kept 13 bases outside the gene matches. CDR3 sequence reads: CASSPQGDPPLLHF. DNA for the CDR3: TGTGCCAGCAGCCCACAGGGGGACCCTCCTCTCCTCCACTTT.

V gene TRBV2 combines with J gene TRBJ1-1; D remains ambiguous. This CDR3 region has 13 residues. In germline, CDR1 is SNHLY, CDR2 FYNNEI. Trimming stripped 6 bases from V and 0 bases from J, with 8 bases between. CDR3 in amino acids: CASRDGMNTEAFF. The CDR3 DNA sequence: TGTGCCAGCAGGGACGGCATGAACACTGAAGCTTTCTTT.